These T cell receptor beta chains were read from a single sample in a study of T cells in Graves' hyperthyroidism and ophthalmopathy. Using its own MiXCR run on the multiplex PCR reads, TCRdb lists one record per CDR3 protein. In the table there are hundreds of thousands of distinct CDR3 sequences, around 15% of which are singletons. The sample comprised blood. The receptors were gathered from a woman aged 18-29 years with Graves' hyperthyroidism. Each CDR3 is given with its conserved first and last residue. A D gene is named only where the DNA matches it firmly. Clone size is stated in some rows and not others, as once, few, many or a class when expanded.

CDR3 protein: CASSFRGSWLYF
CDR3 DNA: TGTGCCAGCAGCTTCCGCGGGAGTTGGCTGTACTTC
D gene: TRBD2
V gene: TRBV7-9
clone size: few
J gene: TRBJ2-7

CDR3 protein: CSVVPRSGRRSYNEQFF
CDR3 DNA: TGCAGCGTTGTTCCCCGTAGCGGGAGACGGTCCTACAATGAGCAGTTCTTC
D gene: TRBD2
V gene: TRBV29-1
clone size: many
J gene: TRBJ2-1

CDR3 protein: CASSLRTSGSYAYNEQFF
CDR3 DNA: TGTGCCAGCAGCCTGAGGACTAGCGGGAGTTACGCCTACAATGAGCAGTTCTTC
D gene: TRBD2
V gene: TRBV12-3/TRBV12-4
clone size: many
J gene: TRBJ2-1

CDR3 protein: CSARGAPGGSADTQYF
CDR3 DNA: TGCAGTGCTAGAGGGGCTCCCGGCGGGAGTGCAGATACGCAGTATTTT
D gene: TRBD2
V gene: TRBV20-1
clone size: -
J gene: TRBJ2-3

CDR3 protein: CSARDGARQSGANVLTF
CDR3 DNA: TGCAGTGCTAGAGATGGAGCGCGGCAGTCTGGGGCCAACGTCCTGACTTTC
D gene: -
V gene: TRBV20-1
clone size: few
J gene: TRBJ2-6

CDR3 protein: CASSEGGGGTQYF
CDR3 DNA: TGTGCCAGCAGTGAAGGGGGGGGGGGTACGCAGTATTTT
D gene: TRBD2
V gene: TRBV6-1
clone size: few
J gene: TRBJ2-3

CDR3 protein: CSASLAGGSEQYF
CDR3 DNA: TGCAGTGCTAGTCTAGCGGGAGGTTCCGAGCAGTACTTC
D gene: TRBD2
V gene: TRBV20-1
clone size: -
J gene: TRBJ2-7

CDR3 protein: CASSRGVWEHYEQYF
CDR3 DNA: TGTGCCAGCAGCCGAGGGGTTTGGGAACACTACGAGCAGTACTTC
D gene: -
V gene: TRBV14
clone size: few
J gene: TRBJ2-7

CDR3 protein: CSARDKETGNEKLFF
CDR3 DNA: TGCAGTGCTAGAGATAAGGAGACAGGGAATGAAAAACTGTTTTTT
D gene: TRBD1
V gene: TRBV20-1
clone size: few
J gene: TRBJ1-4

CDR3 protein: CASSGKNTEAFF
CDR3 DNA: TGTGCCAGCTCAGGGAAGAATACTGAAGCTTTCTTT
D gene: -
V gene: TRBV18
clone size: few
J gene: TRBJ1-1

CDR3 protein: CASSFPPPGQGSGELFF
CDR3 DNA: TGTGCCAGCAGCTTCCCCCCACCGGGACAGGGTTCCGGGGAGCTGTTTTTT
D gene: TRBD1
V gene: TRBV13
clone size: -
J gene: TRBJ2-2

CDR3 protein: CASGRRDRVYEQYF
CDR3 DNA: TGTGCTAGTGGTCGCAGGGACAGGGTCTACGAGCAGTACTTC
D gene: TRBD1
V gene: TRBV12-5
clone size: many
J gene: TRBJ2-7

CDR3 protein: CASSRGTGVPRGTQYF
CDR3 DNA: TGTGCCAGCAGTCGGGGGACAGGGGTCCCTCGGGGTACGCAGTATTTT
D gene: TRBD1
V gene: TRBV2
clone size: -
J gene: TRBJ2-3

CDR3 protein: CASSPSTGVSSYNEQFF
CDR3 DNA: TGTGCCAGCAGCCCCTCAACAGGGGTGAGCTCCTACAATGAGCAGTTCTTC
D gene: TRBD1
V gene: TRBV7-9
clone size: many
J gene: TRBJ2-1

CDR3 protein: CASSLGGQLAIRNEQYF
CDR3 DNA: TGCGCCAGCAGCTTGGGGGGACAGCTCGCTATCAGGAACGAGCAGTACTTC
D gene: TRBD1
V gene: TRBV5-1
clone size: many
J gene: TRBJ2-7

CDR3 protein: CASSSHREFSYEQYF
CDR3 DNA: TGTGCCAGCAGCTCACACAGGGAGTTTTCCTACGAGCAGTACTTC
D gene: -
V gene: TRBV13
clone size: many
J gene: TRBJ2-7

CDR3 protein: CASSHLIRDSNEQFF
CDR3 DNA: TGTGCCAGCAGCCACCTCATCCGGGACTCCAATGAGCAGTTCTTC
D gene: -
V gene: TRBV3-1
clone size: many
J gene: TRBJ2-1

CDR3 protein: CASSLAARQGSESSYNEQFF
CDR3 DNA: TGTGCCAGCAGCTTAGCTGCTAGACAGGGGTCGGAAAGCTCCTACAATGAGCAGTTCTTC
D gene: TRBD1
V gene: TRBV7-8
clone size: many
J gene: TRBJ2-1

CDR3 protein: CASRKENSPLHF
CDR3 DNA: TGTGCCAGCAGGAAGGAGAATTCACCCCTCCACTTT
D gene: -
V gene: TRBV6-2/TRBV6-3
clone size: few
J gene: TRBJ1-6

CDR3 protein: CASSLVSYYEQCF
CDR3 DNA: TGTGCCAGCAGCTTAGTGAGCTACTACGAGCAGTGCTTC
D gene: -
V gene: TRBV7-9
clone size: -
J gene: TRBJ2-7

CDR3 protein: CASSLPGDITDTQYF
CDR3 DNA: TGTGCCAGCAGCCTCCCGGGGGACATCACAGATACGCAGTATTTT
D gene: -
V gene: TRBV11-3
clone size: many
J gene: TRBJ2-3

CDR3 protein: CASNRLAGGIRELFF
CDR3 DNA: TGTGCCAGCAACAGACTAGCGGGAGGGATCCGGGAGCTGTTTTTT
D gene: TRBD2
V gene: TRBV6-1
clone size: few
J gene: TRBJ2-2

CDR3 protein: CASSLRGVGTEAFF
CDR3 DNA: TGTGCCAGCAGTTTGCGCGGGGTGGGCACTGAAGCTTTCTTT
D gene: -
V gene: TRBV28
clone size: many
J gene: TRBJ1-1

CDR3 protein: CAARDTRSSYNEQFF
CDR3 DNA: TGTGCCGCCAGAGACACTCGGAGCTCCTACAATGAGCAGTTCTTC
D gene: -
V gene: TRBV27
clone size: -
J gene: TRBJ2-1

CDR3 protein: CASSYRVSNSPLHF
CDR3 DNA: TGTGCCAGCAGTTACAGGGTCAGCAATTCACCCCTCCACTTT
D gene: -
V gene: TRBV27
clone size: few
J gene: TRBJ1-6

CDR3 protein: CASSQFPLAQYQADTDTQYF
CDR3 DNA: TGCGCCAGCAGCCAATTCCCTCTAGCGCAATACCAGGCAGACACAGATACGCAGTATTTT
D gene: -
V gene: TRBV4-3
clone size: few
J gene: TRBJ2-3

CDR3 protein: CASSLRQGSTDTQYF
CDR3 DNA: TGTGCCAGCAGTTTACGACAGGGGAGCACAGATACGCAGTATTTT
D gene: TRBD1
V gene: TRBV28
clone size: many
J gene: TRBJ2-3